The 5 T cell receptor beta chains below all came from one sample that was sequenced in a study of OX40 agonist ivuxolimab in advanced cancers. Sequencing was performed with immunoSEQ multiplex PCR; in TCRdb, only in-frame clones are kept and a portion is missing. Of more than 55,000 clones detected, approximately 89% appear once; the ten largest clones hold 11%. This specimen was CD4+ or CD8+ T cells sorted from blood, taken in a trial of the OX40 agonist ivuxolimab. The receptors were sampled from an adult with an advanced solid tumor such as melanoma, head and neck, liver or kidney cancer.

The J gene is TRBJ2-5, the V gene TRBV10-3; D perhaps matches TRBD1 (5 bases). With 2 bases removed from V and 2 bases from J, the gap between germline ends came to 9 bases. This CDR3 is built from 14 residues. CDR1 is ENHRY and CDR2 is SYGVKD in the germline V gene. Written as DNA, the CDR3 is TGTGCCATCAGTGAGACGACAGATCAAGAGACCCAGTACTTC. Encoded protein: CAISETTDQETQYF.

This clone was picked up a small number of times. The J gene is TRBJ2-4, the V gene TRBV4-1; no reliable D call. Between the trimmed V and J ends, which lost 3 bases and 4 bases, there was a span of 7 bases. CDR3 length: 13 residues. The germline V gene has CDR1 MGHRA and CDR2 YSYEKL. This CDR3 reads CASSHRLKNIQYF. CDR3 coding DNA: TGCGCCAGCAGCCATCGGCTAAAAAACATTCAGTACTTC.

The table lists this clone with a count of one. The chain links TRBV27 to TRBJ2-3; D ambiguous. Germline CDR1 and CDR2: MNHEY and SMNVEV (reference sequence). V lost 5 bases to trimming and J lost 1 base, with 10 bases between them. The CDR3 loop spans 14 amino acids. Written as DNA, the CDR3 is TGTGCCAGCAGTAGAGCCGACCGCACAGATACGCAGTATTTT. Translating it yields CASSRADRTDTQYF.

The chain links TRBV6-1 to TRBJ1-4; D call uncertain. V was clipped by 2 bases and J by 5 bases, with 6 bases between them. The CDR3 runs 13 residues. The V gene's germline CDR1 is MNHNS and CDR2 SASEGT. The CDR3 DNA follows: TGTGCCAGCAGTGAAATGGACAATGAAAAACTGTTTTTT. This translates into CASSEMDNEKLFF.

The chain uses TRBV18 and TRBJ2-5; D ambiguous. The germline V gene encodes CDR1 KGHSH and CDR2 LQKENI. The V end lost 3 bases, the J end lost 4 bases, and 6 bases lay between the germline ends. The CDR3 extends over 12 amino acids. Here the CDR3 reads CASSPNRETQYF. CDR3 in DNA: TGTGCCAGCTCACCGAATCGAGAGACCCAGTACTTC.